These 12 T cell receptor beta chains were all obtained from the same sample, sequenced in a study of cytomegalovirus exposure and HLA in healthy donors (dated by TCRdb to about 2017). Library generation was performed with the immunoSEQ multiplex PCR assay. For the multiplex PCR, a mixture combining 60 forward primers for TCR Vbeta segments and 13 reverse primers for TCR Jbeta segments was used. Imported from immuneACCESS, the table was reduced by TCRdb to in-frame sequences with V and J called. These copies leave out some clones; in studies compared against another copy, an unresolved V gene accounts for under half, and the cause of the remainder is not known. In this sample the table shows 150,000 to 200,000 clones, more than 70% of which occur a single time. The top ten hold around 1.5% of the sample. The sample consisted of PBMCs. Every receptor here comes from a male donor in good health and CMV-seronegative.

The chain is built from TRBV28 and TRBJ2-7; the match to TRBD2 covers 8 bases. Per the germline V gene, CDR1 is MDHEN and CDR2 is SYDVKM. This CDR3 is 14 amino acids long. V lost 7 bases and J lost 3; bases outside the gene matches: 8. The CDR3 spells CASISGGAGYEQYF. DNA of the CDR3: TGTGCCAGCATCAGCGGGGGCGCGGGCTACGAGCAGTACTTC.

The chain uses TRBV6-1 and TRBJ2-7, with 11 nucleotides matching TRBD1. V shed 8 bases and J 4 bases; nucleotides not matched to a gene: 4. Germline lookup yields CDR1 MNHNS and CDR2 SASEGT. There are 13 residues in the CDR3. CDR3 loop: CASGTGGGYEQYF. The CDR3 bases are TGTGCCAGCGGGACAGGGGGTGGGTACGAGCAGTACTTC.

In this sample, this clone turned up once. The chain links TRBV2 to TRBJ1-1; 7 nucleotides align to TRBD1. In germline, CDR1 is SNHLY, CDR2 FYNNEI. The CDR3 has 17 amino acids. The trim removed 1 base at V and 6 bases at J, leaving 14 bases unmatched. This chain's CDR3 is CASSEGIRLQGPAEAFF. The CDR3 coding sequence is TGTGCCAGCAGTGAAGGTATCCGTCTACAGGGGCCCGCTGAAGCTTTCTTT.

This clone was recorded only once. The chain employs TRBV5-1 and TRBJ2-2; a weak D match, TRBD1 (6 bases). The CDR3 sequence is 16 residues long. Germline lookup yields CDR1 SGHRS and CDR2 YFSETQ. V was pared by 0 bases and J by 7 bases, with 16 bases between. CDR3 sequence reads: CASSLAVGGFDGELFF. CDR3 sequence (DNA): TGCGCCAGCAGCTTGGCCGTAGGGGGTTTCGACGGGGAGCTGTTTTTT.

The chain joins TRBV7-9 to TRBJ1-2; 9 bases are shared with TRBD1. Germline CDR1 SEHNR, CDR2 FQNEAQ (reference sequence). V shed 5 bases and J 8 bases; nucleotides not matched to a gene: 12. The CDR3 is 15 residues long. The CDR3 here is CASSRGQGRERGYTF. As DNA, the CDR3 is TGTGCCAGCAGCCGTGGACAGGGGCGGGAGAGAGGCTACACCTTC.

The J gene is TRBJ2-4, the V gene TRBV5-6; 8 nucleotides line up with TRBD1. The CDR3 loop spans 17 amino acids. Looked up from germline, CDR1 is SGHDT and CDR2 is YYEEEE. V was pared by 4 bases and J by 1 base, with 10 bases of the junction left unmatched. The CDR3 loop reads CASSTTQGAMAKNIQYF. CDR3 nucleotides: TGTGCCAGCAGCACGACCCAGGGGGCGATGGCCAAAAACATTCAGTACTTC.

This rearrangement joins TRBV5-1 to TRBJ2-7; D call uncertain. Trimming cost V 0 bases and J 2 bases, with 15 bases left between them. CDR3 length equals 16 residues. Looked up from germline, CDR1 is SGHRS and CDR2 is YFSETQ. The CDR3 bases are TGCGCCAGCAGCTTGGGAGCCCCGTCGACAACCTACGAGCAGTACTTC. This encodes CASSLGAPSTTYEQYF.

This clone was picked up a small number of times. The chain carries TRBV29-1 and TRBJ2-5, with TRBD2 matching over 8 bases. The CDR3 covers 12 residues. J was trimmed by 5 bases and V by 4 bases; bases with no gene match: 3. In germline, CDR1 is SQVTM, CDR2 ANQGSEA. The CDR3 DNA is TGCAGCGTTGTCGGCGGGAGGGAGACCCAGTACTTC. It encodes CSVVGGRETQYF.

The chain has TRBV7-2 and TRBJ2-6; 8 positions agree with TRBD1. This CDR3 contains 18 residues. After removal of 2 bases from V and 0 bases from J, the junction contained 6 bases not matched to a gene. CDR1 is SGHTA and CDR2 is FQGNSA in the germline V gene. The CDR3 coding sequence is TGTGCCAGCAGCTTACCGGGACAGGTCCTCTCTGGGGCCAACGTCCTGACTTTC. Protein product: CASSLPGQVLSGANVLTF.

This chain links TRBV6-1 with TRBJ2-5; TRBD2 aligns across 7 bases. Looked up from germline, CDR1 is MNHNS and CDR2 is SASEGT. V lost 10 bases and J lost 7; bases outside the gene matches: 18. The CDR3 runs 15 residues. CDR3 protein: CATHDPGLPVWTQYF. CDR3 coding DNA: TGTGCCACTCACGATCCGGGACTACCAGTTTGGACCCAGTACTTC.

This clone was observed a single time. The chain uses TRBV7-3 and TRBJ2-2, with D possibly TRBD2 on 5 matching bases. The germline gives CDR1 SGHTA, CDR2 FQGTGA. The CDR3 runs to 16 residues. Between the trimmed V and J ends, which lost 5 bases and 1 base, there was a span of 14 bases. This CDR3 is CASSRTSSGNTGELFF. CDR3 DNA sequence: TGTGCCAGCAGCCGAACGTCAAGCGGGAACACCGGGGAGCTGTTTTTT. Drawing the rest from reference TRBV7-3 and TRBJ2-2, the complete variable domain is GAGVSQTPSNKVTEKGKYVELRCDPISGHTALYWYRQSLGQGPEFLIYFQGTGAADDSGLPNDRFFAVRPEGSVSTLKIQRTERGDSAVYLCASSRTSSGNTGELFFGEGSRLTVL.

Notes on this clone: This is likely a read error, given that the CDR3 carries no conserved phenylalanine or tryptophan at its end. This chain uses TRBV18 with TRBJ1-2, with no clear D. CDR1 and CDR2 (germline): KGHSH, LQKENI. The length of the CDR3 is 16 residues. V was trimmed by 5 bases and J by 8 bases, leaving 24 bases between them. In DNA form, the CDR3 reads TGTGCCAGCTCATCTCGTGCCGGCCCGACCGGGAGGGGCTACACCTCC. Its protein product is CASSSRAGPTGRGYTS.